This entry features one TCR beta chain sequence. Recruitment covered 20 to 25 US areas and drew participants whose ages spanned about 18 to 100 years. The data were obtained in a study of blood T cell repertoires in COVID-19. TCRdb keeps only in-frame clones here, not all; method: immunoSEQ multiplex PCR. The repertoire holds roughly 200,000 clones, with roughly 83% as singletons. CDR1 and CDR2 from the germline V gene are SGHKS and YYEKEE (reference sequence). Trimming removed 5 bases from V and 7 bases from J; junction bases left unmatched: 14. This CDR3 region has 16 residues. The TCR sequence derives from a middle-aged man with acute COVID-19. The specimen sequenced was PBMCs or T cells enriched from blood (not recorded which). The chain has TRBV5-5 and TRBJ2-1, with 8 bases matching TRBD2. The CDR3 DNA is TGTGCCAGCAGACGTGGAGCGGGAGAGTCTGCGAATGAGCAGTTCTTC. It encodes CASRRGAGESANEQFF. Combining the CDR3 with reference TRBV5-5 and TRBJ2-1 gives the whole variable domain DAGVTQSPTHLIKTRGQQVTLRCSPISGHKSVSWYQQVLGQGPQFIFQYYEKEERGRGNFPDRFSARQFPNYSSELNVNALLLGDSALYLCASRRGAGESANEQFFGPGTRLTVL.